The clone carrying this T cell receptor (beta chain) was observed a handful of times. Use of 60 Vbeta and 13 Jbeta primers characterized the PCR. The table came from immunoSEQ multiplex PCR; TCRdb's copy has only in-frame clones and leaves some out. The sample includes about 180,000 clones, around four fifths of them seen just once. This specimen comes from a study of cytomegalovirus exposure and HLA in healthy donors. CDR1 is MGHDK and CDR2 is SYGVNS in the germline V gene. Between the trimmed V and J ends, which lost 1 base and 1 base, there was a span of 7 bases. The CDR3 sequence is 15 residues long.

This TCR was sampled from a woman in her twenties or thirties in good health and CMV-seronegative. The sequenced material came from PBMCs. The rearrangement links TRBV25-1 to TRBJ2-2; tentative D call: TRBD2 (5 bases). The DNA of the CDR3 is TGTGCCAGCAGTGAATTGGCGGGGAACACCGGGGAGCTGTTTTTT. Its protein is CASSELAGNTGELFF.